This note documents a single TCR beta chain sequence. Deep level was the assay's run setting. Some clones are missing from TCRdb's copy, which holds only in-frame ones; the method was immunoSEQ multiplex PCR. Found here are roughly 1,500,000 clones, about 98.5% of them singletons; the top ten hold around 0.33%. This sample stems from a study of shared clonotypes between healthy human individuals. The sequence derives from a young man in good health. The specimen sequenced was naive CD4+ T cells sorted from blood. As to subset: CD45RA+ positively selected.

CDR3 DNA: TGTGCCAGCAGCCCGCCGGTTGACAGGGTATTTCTCGAGCAGTACTTC. This sequence encodes CASSPPVDRVFLEQYF. The chain has TRBV5-8 and TRBJ2-7, with 7 bases aligning to TRBD1. Germline-derived CDR1 and CDR2 are SGHTS and YDEGEE. The V gene end was trimmed by 4 bases and the J gene end by 6 bases; junction bases not matched to a gene: 16. The CDR3 length is 16 residues.